These 8 T cell receptor beta chains were all obtained from the same sample, sequenced in a study of cytomegalovirus exposure and HLA in healthy donors. The study ran its PCR with 60 Vbeta and 13 Jbeta primers. Clones were sequenced by immunoSEQ multiplex PCR, and TCRdb holds only the in-frame ones, with some missing. Altogether about 96,000 clones are present, about 70% being singletons, with the ten largest covering approximately 3%. Specimen: PBMCs. Every receptor here comes from a female donor in good health and CMV-seropositive.

In its sample, this clone was seen a few times. The identical CDR3 is also encoded by other nucleotide sequences in the sample. The chain uses TRBV5-1 and TRBJ1-2; 9 bases align to TRBD1. Germline values: CDR1 SGHRS, CDR2 YFSETQ. The trim removed 4 bases at V and 5 bases at J, leaving 6 bases unmatched. The CDR3 loop spans 14 amino acids. The CDR3 DNA is TGCGCCAGCAGCCCCGGGACAGGGACATATGGCTACACCTTC. It translates to CASSPGTGTYGYTF.

This clone was picked up one time. The CDR3 spells CASSVAPTNFEQFF. DNA of the CDR3: TGTGCCAGCAGCGTAGCCCCAACTAATTTTGAGCAGTTCTTC. The chain is built from TRBV9 and TRBJ2-1; D unresolved. The ends were cut back, 0 bases at V and 9 bases at J, with 13 bases in the middle. This CDR3 has 14 residues. In germline, CDR1 is SGDLS, CDR2 YYNGEE.

The chain carries TRBV30 and TRBJ2-5; a weak D match, TRBD2 (5 bases). This CDR3 comprises 16 residues. V gave up 0 bases and J gave up 4 bases, with 18 bases separating them. Germline V gene sequence: CDR1 GTSNPN, CDR2 SVGIG (reference sequence). The CDR3 sequence is CAWSVRGSPKRETQYF. As DNA, the CDR3 is TGTGCCTGGAGTGTCCGGGGAAGCCCCAAAAGAGAGACCCAGTACTTC.

V gene TRBV29-1 combines with J gene TRBJ1-2; no firm D call. This CDR3 has 14 amino acids. Germline CDR1 and CDR2: SQVTM and ANQGSEA. V lost 5 bases to trimming and J lost 0 bases, with 13 bases between them. In DNA form, the CDR3 reads TGCAGCGTTAAGTCACAAGAAACTAACTATGGCTACACCTTC. This sequence encodes CSVKSQETNYGYTF. The variable domain in full, completed from reference TRBV29-1 and TRBJ1-2, reads SAVISQKPSRDICQRGTSLTIQCQVDSQVTMMFWYRQQPGQSLTLIATANQGSEATYESGFVIDKFPISRPNLTFSTLTVSNMSPEDSSIYLCSVKSQETNYGYTFGSGTRLTVV.

The V gene is TRBV6-5, the J gene TRBJ2-2; D might be TRBD2 (6 bases). The germline CDR1 and CDR2 sequences are MNHEY and SVGAGI. This CDR3 contains 15 residues. Trimming removed 2 bases from V and 6 bases from J, with 13 bases in between. The CDR3 nucleotides are TGTGCCAGCAGTTACCAACCTAGCGTGGCCGGGGAGCTGTTTTTT. Translated, it gives CASSYQPSVAGELFF.

This chain connects TRBV9 to TRBJ2-1, with D uncertain. Germline values: CDR1 SGDLS, CDR2 YYNGEE. The CDR3 is 14 amino acids. V lost 2 bases to trimming and J lost 0 bases, with 6 bases between them. Written as DNA, the CDR3 is TGTGCCAGCAGCGTTACCAGCTCCTACAATGAGCAGTTCTTC. Its translation is CASSVTSSYNEQFF.

This chain joins TRBV19 and TRBJ2-7; a possible D gene is TRBD1 (6 bases). The V and J ends lost 5 bases and 3 bases respectively, with 14 bases between them. CDR3 length: 14 residues. Per germline, CDR1 LNHDA and CDR2 SQIVND (reference sequence). The CDR3 is CASSSYRDIYEQYF. CDR3 nucleotide sequence: TGTGCCAGTAGTTCCTACCGGGACATCTACGAGCAGTACTTC.

This clone was seen a handful of times. The CDR3, as DNA: TGTGCCTTTAGGGGGGGCATGACCAGCACTGAAGCTTTCTTT. The encoded protein is CAFRGGMTSTEAFF. V gene TRBV30 combines with J gene TRBJ1-1, with D possibly being TRBD1 (6 bases). From germline, CDR1 is GTSNPN and CDR2 SVGIG (reference sequence). This CDR3 contains 14 residues. The V gene lost 7 bases and the J gene lost 4 bases, with 19 bases spanning the gap.